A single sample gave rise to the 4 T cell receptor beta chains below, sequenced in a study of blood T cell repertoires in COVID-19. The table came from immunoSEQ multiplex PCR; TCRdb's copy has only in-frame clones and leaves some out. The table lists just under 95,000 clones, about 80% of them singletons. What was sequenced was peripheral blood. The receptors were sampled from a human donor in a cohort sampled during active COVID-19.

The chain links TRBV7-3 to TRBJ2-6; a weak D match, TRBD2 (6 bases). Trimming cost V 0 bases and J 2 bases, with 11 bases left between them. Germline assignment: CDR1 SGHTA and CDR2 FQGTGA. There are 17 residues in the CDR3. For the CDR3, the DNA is TGTGCCAGCAGCTTAACAAGATCGGGGGCTGGGGCCAACGTCCTGACTTTC. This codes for CASSLTRSGAGANVLTF.

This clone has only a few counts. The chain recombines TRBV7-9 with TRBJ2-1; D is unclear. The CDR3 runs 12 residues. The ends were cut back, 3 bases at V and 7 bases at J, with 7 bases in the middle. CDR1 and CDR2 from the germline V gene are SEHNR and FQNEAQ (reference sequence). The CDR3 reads CASSFLANEQFF. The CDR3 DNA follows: TGTGCCAGCAGCTTCTTGGCTAATGAGCAGTTCTTC.

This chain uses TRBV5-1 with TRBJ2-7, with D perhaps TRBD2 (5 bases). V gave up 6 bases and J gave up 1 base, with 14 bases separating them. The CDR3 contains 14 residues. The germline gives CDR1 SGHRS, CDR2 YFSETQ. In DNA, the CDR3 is TGCGCCAGCACCCGTGAGCGGAGGTCCTACGAGCAGTACTTC. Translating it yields CASTRERRSYEQYF.

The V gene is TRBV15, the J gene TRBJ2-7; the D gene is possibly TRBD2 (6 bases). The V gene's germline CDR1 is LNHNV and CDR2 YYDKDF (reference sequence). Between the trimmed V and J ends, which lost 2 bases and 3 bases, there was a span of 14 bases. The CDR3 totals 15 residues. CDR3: CATSRSTGGVYEQYF. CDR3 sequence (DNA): TGTGCCACCAGCAGATCGACCGGAGGGGTCTACGAGCAGTACTTC.